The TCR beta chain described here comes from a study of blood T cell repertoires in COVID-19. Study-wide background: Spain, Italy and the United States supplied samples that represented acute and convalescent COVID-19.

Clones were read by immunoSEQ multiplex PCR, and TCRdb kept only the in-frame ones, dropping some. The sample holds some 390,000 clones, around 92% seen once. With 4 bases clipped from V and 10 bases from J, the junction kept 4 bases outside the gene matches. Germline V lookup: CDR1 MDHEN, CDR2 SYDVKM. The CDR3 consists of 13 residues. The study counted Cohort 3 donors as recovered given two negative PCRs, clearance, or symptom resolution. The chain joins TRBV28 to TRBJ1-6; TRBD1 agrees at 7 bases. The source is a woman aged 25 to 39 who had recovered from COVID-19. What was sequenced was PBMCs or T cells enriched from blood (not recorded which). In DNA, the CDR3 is TGTGCCAGCAGTTGGACAGGTGTCTCACCCCTCCACTTT. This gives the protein CASSWTGVSPLHF.